Listed below are T cell receptor beta chains from one sample, sequenced in a study of cytomegalovirus exposure and HLA in healthy donors. Method: immunoSEQ multiplex PCR; TCRdb's copy keeps in-frame clones and lacks some. The sample lists about 140,000 clones, around 73% seen once, with 2.5% to 3% in the top ten. The sample comprised PBMCs. Receptors were obtained from a female donor in good health and CMV-seronegative. CDR3s include the opening cysteine and the closing phenylalanine or tryptophan. Fields, in order: D gene, V gene, J gene, clone size, CDR3 protein, CDR3 DNA. D genes are given only for firm matches. A row's size may be missing; if present it is once, few, many or a size class.

.	TRBV28	TRBJ2-7	.	CASAFGSYEQYF	TGTGCCAGCGCGTTTGGGAGCTACGAGCAGTACTTC
.	TRBV19	TRBJ2-3	.	CASGGKTDTQYF	TGTGCCAGTGGGGGCAAAACAGATACGCAGTATTTT
TRBD1	TRBV6-1	TRBJ2-5	many	CASSEAGQGIQETQYF	TGTGCCAGCAGTGAAGCGGGACAGGGGATTCAGGAGACCCAGTACTTC
TRBD2	TRBV27	TRBJ2-1	.	CASTSLIGLAGVIRTYNEQFF	TGTGCCAGCACCTCCCTCATCGGACTAGCGGGGGTGATTAGAACCTACAATGAGCAGTTCTTC
TRBD2	TRBV7-9	TRBJ2-5	.	CASSLFGTGRATETQYF	TGTGCCAGCAGCTTATTCGGTACCGGGAGGGCAACTGAGACCCAGTACTTC
.	TRBV6-5	TRBJ1-6	.	CASSYLGRGGSPLHF	TGTGCCAGCAGTTACTTGGGTCGCGGGGGTTCACCCCTCCACTTT
TRBD1	TRBV5-1	TRBJ1-1	once	CASSLRGQGNTEAFF	TGCGCCAGCAGCTTGAGGGGGCAAGGGAACACTGAAGCTTTCTTT
.	TRBV15	TRBJ2-1	once	CATSPTGQRLYNEQFF	TGTGCCACCAGCCCGACCGGACAGCGTCTCTACAATGAGCAGTTCTTC
TRBD1	TRBV28	TRBJ2-7	once	CASSLELGDRRTYEQYF	TGTGCCAGCAGTTTGGAGCTGGGGGACAGGCGTACCTACGAGCAGTACTTC
.	TRBV6-5	TRBJ1-1	.	CASSARDLTEAFF	TGTGCCAGCAGTGCCAGGGATCTTACTGAAGCTTTCTTT
.	TRBV27	TRBJ1-4	.	CASSFVATNEKLFF	TGTGCCAGCAGTTTCGTTGCAACTAATGAAAAACTGTTTTTT
TRBD1	TRBV19	TRBJ1-2	.	CASSPGTGALYGYTF	TGTGCCAGTAGCCCCGGGACAGGGGCCTTATATGGCTACACCTTC
.	TRBV29-1	TRBJ2-3	few	CSGSGYSGADTQYF	TGCAGCGGATCCGGGTATAGTGGAGCAGATACGCAGTATTTT
TRBD1	TRBV9	TRBJ2-7	few	CASSDGFGQGTYEQYF	TGTGCCAGCAGCGATGGGTTCGGACAGGGCACCTACGAGCAGTACTTC
TRBD2	TRBV7-3	TRBJ2-1	.	CASSLMGPFQLGGNNEQFF	TGTGCCAGCAGCTTAATGGGTCCCTTCCAGTTGGGAGGGAACAATGAGCAGTTCTTC